This T cell receptor beta chain originates from a study of siplizumab effects on memory and regulatory T cells. As to this clone: Its matching antigen is unknown.

Method: immunoSEQ multiplex PCR; TCRdb's copy keeps in-frame clones and lacks some. Here the sample spans 95,000 to 110,000 clones, over 90% being singletons. Study-wide points: Naive T cells appeared more diverse than memory cells and seemed to be major alloresponse contributors.

The V gene's germline CDR1 is MNHEY and CDR2 SMNVEV (reference sequence). CDR3 length equals 17 residues. The trim removed 5 bases at V and 1 base at J, leaving 7 bases unmatched. The sequence came from a human donor in good health. Sequencing was carried out using Tregs sorted from blood. The chain has TRBV27 and TRBJ2-6, with 8 bases that match TRBD2. The CDR3 sequence is CASSPLAGRSGANVLTF. DNA for the CDR3: TGTGCCAGCAGTCCGCTAGCGGGTCGGTCTGGGGCCAACGTCCTGACTTTC. The full variable domain, with the rest looked up from reference TRBV27 and TRBJ2-6, is EAQVTQNPRYLITVTGKKLTVTCSQNMNHEYMSWYRQDPGLGLRQIYYSMNVEVTDKGDVPEGYKVSRKEKRNFPLILESPSPNQTSLYFCASSPLAGRSGANVLTFGAGSRLTVL.